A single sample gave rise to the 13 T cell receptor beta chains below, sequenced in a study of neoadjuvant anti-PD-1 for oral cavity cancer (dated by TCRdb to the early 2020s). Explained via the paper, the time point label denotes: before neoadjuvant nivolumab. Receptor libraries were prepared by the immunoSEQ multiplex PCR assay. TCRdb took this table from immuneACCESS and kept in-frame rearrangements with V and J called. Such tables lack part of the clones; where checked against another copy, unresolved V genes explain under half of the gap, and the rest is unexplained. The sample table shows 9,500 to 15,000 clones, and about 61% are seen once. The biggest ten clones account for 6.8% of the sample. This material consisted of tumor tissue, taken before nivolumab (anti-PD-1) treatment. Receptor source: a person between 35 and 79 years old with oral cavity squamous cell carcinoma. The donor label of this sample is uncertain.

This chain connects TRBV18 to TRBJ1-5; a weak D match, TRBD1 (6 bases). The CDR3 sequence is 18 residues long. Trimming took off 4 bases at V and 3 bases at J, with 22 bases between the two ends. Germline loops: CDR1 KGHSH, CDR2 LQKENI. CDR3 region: CASSLREPGQSYNQPQHF. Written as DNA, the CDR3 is TGTGCCAGCTCACTCAGGGAGCCCGGACAGAGCTACAATCAGCCCCAGCATTTT.

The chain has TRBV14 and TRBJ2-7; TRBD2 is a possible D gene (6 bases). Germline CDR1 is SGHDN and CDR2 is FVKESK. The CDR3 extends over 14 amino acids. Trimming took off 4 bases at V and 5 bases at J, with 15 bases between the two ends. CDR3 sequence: CASSRTVRGHEQYF. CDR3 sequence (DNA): TGTGCCAGCAGCCGTACGGTGCGGGGTCACGAGCAGTACTTC. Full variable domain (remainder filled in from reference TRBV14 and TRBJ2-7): EAGVTQFPSHSVIEKGQTVTLRCDPISGHDNLYWYRRVMGKEIKFLLHFVKESKQDESGMPNNRFLAERTGGTYSTLKVQPAELEDSGVYFCASSRTVRGHEQYFGPGTRLTVT.

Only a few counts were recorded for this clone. For the CDR3, the DNA is TGTGCCAGCAGCCAAGCAGGGGGCGCAGGGAATGAGCAGTTCTTC. Protein: CASSQAGGAGNEQFF. The chain joins TRBV14 to TRBJ2-1, with 8 bases fitting TRBD1. The CDR3 totals 15 residues. Per germline, CDR1 SGHDN and CDR2 FVKESK. Trimming cost V 1 base and J 7 bases; bases outside gene matches: 6.

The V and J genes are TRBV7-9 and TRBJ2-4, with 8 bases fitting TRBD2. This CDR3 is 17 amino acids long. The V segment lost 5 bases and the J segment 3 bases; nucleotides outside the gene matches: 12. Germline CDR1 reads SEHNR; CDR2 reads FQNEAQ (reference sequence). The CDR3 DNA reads TGTGCCAGCAGCGCCTACGGGGGGGGCGAGAACAAAAACATTCAGTACTTC. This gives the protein CASSAYGGGENKNIQYF. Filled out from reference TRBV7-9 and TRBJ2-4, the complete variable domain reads DTGVSQNPRHKITKRGQNVTFRCDPISEHNRLYWYRQTLGQGPEFLTYFQNEAQLEKSRLLSDRFSAERPKGSFSTLEIQRTEQGDSAMYLCASSAYGGGENKNIQYFGAGTRLSVL.

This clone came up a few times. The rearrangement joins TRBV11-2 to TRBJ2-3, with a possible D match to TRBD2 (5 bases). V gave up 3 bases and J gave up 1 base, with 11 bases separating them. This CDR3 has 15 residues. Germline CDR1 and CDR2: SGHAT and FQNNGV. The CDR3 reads CASSFQAERTDTQYF. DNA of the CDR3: TGTGCCAGCAGCTTCCAAGCGGAACGCACAGATACGCAGTATTTT.

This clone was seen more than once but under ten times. The CDR3 DNA follows: TGTGCCTGGAGTAGGGACAGTGGCTCTGGAAACACCATATATTTT. The encoded protein is CAWSRDSGSGNTIYF. The chain employs TRBV30 and TRBJ1-3; 7 positions match TRBD1. Germline-derived CDR1 and CDR2 are GTSNPN and SVGIG (reference sequence). The CDR3 extends over 15 amino acids. Trimming at V came to 2 bases and at J to 0 bases, leaving 4 bases not matched to a gene.

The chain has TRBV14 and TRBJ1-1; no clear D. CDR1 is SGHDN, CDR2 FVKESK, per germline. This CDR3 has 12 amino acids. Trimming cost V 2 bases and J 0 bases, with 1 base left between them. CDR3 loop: CASSQLNTEAFF. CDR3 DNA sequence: TGTGCCAGCAGCCAACTGAACACTGAAGCTTTCTTT.

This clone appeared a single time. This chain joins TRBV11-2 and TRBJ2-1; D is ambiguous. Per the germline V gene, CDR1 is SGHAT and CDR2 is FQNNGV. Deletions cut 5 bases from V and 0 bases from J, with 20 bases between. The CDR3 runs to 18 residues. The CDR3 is CASSEFPLTESSYNEQFF. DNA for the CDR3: TGTGCCAGCAGCGAATTCCCGCTGACGGAAAGCTCCTACAATGAGCAGTTCTTC.

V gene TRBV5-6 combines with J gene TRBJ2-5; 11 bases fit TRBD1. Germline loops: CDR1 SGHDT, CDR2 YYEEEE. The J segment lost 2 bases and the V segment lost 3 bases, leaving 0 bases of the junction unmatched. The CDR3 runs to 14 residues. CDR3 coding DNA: TGTGCCAGCAGCTGGGACAGGGGGCAAGAGACCCAGTACTTC. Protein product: CASSWDRGQETQYF.

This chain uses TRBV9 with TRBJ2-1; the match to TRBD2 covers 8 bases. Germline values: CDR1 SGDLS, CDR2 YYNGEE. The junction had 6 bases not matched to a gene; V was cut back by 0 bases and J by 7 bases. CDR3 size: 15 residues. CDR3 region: CASSVASGSSNEQFF. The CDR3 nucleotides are TGTGCCAGCAGCGTAGCAAGCGGGAGCTCGAATGAGCAGTTCTTC.

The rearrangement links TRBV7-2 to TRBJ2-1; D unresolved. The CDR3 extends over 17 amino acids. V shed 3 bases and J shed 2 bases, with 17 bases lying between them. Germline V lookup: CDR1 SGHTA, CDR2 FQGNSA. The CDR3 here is CASSFSDGTHPYNEQFF. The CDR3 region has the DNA TGTGCCAGCAGCTTTTCTGATGGCACACATCCCTACAATGAGCAGTTCTTC.

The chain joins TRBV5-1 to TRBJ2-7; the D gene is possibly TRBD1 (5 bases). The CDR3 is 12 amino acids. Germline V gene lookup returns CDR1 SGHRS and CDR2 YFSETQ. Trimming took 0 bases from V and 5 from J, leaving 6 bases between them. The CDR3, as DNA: TGCGCCAGCAGCTTGGCAGGGAACGAGCAGTACTTC. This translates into CASSLAGNEQYF.

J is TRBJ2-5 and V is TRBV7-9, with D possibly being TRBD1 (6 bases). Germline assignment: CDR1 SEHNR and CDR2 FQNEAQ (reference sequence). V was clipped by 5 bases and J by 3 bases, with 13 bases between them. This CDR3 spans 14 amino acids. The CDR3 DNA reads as TGTGCCAGCAGCCCCGGGACAAATGAAGAGACCCAGTACTTC. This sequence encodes CASSPGTNEETQYF.